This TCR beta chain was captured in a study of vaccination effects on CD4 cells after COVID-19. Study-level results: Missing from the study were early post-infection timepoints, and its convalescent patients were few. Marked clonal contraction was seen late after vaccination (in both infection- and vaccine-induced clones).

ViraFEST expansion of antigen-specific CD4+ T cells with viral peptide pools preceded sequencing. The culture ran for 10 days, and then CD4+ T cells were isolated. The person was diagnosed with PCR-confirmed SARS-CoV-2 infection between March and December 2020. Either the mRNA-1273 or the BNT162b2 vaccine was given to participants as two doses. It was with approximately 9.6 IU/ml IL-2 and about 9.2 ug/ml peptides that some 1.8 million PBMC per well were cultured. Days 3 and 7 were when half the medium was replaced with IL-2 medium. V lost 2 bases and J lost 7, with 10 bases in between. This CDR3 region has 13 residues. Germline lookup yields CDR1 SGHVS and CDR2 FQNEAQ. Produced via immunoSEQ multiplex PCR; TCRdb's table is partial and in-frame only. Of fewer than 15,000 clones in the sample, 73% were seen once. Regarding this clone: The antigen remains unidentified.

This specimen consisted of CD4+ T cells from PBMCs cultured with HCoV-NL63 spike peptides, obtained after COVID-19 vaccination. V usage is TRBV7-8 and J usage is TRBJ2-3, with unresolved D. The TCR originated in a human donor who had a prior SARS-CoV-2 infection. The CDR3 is CASSLSVDNTQYF. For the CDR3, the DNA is TGTGCCAGCAGCTTATCGGTGGATAATACGCAGTATTTT.